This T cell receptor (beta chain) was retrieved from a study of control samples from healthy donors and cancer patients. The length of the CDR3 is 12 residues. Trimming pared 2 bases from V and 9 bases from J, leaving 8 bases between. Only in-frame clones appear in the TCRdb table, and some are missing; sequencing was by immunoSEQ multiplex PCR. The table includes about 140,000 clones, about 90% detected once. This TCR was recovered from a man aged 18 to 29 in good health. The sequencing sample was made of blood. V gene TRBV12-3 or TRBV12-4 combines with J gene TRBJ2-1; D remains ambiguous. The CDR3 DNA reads TGTGCCAGCAGTTTATTCGGTACTGAGCAGTTCTTC. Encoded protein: CASSLFGTEQFF.